This T cell receptor beta chain was recorded in a study of blood T cell repertoires in COVID-19 (dated by TCRdb to 2018 to 2021). With regard to the full study: Samples covering the acute and convalescent phases of COVID-19 were provided by collaborators in the United States, Italy and Spain. Sample metadata almost always included a de-identified subject ID, COVID-19 status, age in years and sex. Where available, HLA class I and class II types were taken from metadata supplied by the sample provider and were not determined by assay-based typing. The dataset comprised deeply sampled blood TCRbeta repertoires from subjects exposed to, actively infected with, or recovered from COVID-19. Samples were obtained from the ongoing ImmuneRACE study (first 160 participants) and from 950 to 1,500 subjects provided by 6 global collaborators. The repertoires were released in a freely available public database meant as a resource for research on the immune response to SARS-CoV-2. The prospective study material was composed of cDNA or gDNA derived from T cells, B-cell-depleted T cells, or PBMCs. Results the study describes overall, beyond this receptor: Clinical and demographic metadata were provided uncurated, with the amount varying by source and participant.

In the case of this clone: Its antigen is not yet known. It has no much larger one-base neighbor in the sample; base qualities were not kept.

Trimming costs V 0 bases and J 5 bases, and their ends lie 15 bases apart. Via the germline V gene, CDR1 is SGHRS and CDR2 YFSETQ. CDR3 length: 15 amino acids, cysteine to phenylalanine. Only CDR3 DNA remains: 45 bases, in frame from the first base. TCRbeta CDR3 regions were amplified from genomic DNA by means of the immunoSEQ Assay, a bias-controlled multiplex PCR. The source study handled its data this way. Within the assay, amplification of reference gene primers was used to estimate how many nucleated cells each sample contained. Sequence reads were collapsed and filtered to measure the absolute abundance of every unique TCRbeta CDR3 rearrangement. For each sample, productive Simpson clonality was calculated by taking the square root of Simpson's diversity index across productive rearrangements. Entries here come from immuneACCESS through TCRdb and include only in-frame sequences with V and J called. Some clones fail to appear in such tables; in the studies checked, an unresolved V gene covers under half of the shortfall, and the cause of the remainder is unknown. That table furnishes V, J and clone size, whereas the DNA furnished D and trimming. Across this sample there are under 200,000 clones, with roughly 84% seen only once. The ten largest clones represent approximately 2.6% of the sample.

Collaborating institutions collected whole blood in K2EDTA tubes following their own protocols. Collaborator samples were shipped for TCRbeta analysis as frozen whole blood, isolated PBMCs, or DNA extracted from either sample type. The sequence was obtained from a human donor with acute or convalescent COVID-19. The donor label of this sample is uncertain. Sequencing was done on a sample of peripheral blood. The V and J genes are TRBV5-1 and TRBJ2-7; 6 matching bases give a weak D call of TRBD2. CDR3 loop: CASSLVAGTPHEQYF. Here is the DNA: TGCGCCAGCAGCTTGGTGGCGGGGACCCCCCACGAGCAGTACTTC.